What follows is one TCR beta chain and its context. Its antigen is still unknown. Base qualities are not provided; no much larger clone lies one nucleotide away. Genomic DNA was extracted from sorted cells for sequencing of the TCRbeta CDR3 region. The immunoSEQ Assay was used for sequencing of TCRbeta CDR3 regions. TCRdb retrieved this table from immuneACCESS and kept in-frame rearrangements only. Not all clones are present; in checked studies, unresolved V genes account for under half, and no reason is known for the remainder. Across this sample there are under 90,000 clones, with roughly 90% seen only once. Roughly 0.2% of the sample belongs to the ten largest clones. The sample originates from a study of OX40 agonist ivuxolimab in advanced cancers. For the wider study: The costimulatory receptor OX40 (CD134) was targeted by ivuxolimab, a fully human IgG2 agonistic monoclonal antibody. Intravenous ivuxolimab was administered to patients every 2 weeks at six dose levels: 0.01, 0.1, 0.3, 1.5, 3 and 10 mg/kg. Of the roughly 54 patients in dose escalation, about 20 had hepatocellular carcinoma, roughly 15 had melanoma, 9 had renal cell carcinoma and 9 had head and neck cancer. The dose-escalation cohort was about 87% male with a mean age of about 60 years, ranging from about 23 to 85. Patients were allowed to have had prior anti-PD-1, anti-PD-L1 or anti-CTLA-4 therapy, and around two fifths of the dose-escalation patients had been treated with checkpoint inhibitors. Partial responses occurred in three dose-escalation patients: two with cutaneous melanoma and one with hepatocellular carcinoma. Peripheral TCRbeta sequencing aimed to test whether ivuxolimab altered TCR sequence diversity and caused clonal T-cell expansion. The paper describes the monotherapy dose-escalation part (N = 52 patients) of the phase I trial of ivuxolimab. Summary of the overall study and its limitations: Low levels of normalized T-cell clonal expansion were also seen in some patients who did not respond. On average, CD8+ T cells showed more expanded clones than CD4+ T cells after ivuxolimab. In the 0.1-3.0 mg/kg groups, partial responders had among the lowest normalized peripheral clonal expansion, particularly in CD8+ T cells. At doses of 0.1 to 3.0 mg/kg, clonal expansion of both CD4+ and CD8+ blood T cells was observed from baseline to week 6. The antigen specificity of the peripheral T cells that underwent clonal expansion was not determined.

The germline V gene encodes CDR1 SGHNT and CDR2 YENEEA. A distance of 15 bases separates the germline ends of V and J, which lose 5 bases and 5 bases respectively. The CDR3 starts with the cysteine, ends with the phenylalanine, and has 14 residues. The only DNA kept is the CDR3, 42 bases in frame from the first base. Patients with a history of autoimmune disease or receiving systemic immunosuppression were excluded from the trial. Peripheral blood for TCR sequencing was collected from all dose cohorts at baseline, on cycle 4 day 1, and on cycle 7 day 1. The samples were drawn from a first-in-human, open-label, multicenter phase I dose-escalation trial of ivuxolimab. Adults with locally advanced or metastatic melanoma, renal cell, hepatocellular, or head and neck squamous cell carcinoma were enrolled in the trial. Before TCR sequencing, CD4+ and CD8+ T cells were separately sorted from peripheral blood.

This receptor was identified in an adult with an advanced solid tumor such as melanoma, head and neck, liver or kidney cancer. Specimen: CD4+ or CD8+ T cells sorted from blood, collected in a trial of the OX40 agonist ivuxolimab. The V and J genes are TRBV11-3 and TRBJ2-5; the D gene cannot be named for sure. The CDR3 loop reads CASSPSPSGETQYF. The nucleotide sequence reads as follows: TGTGCCAGCAGCCCCTCCCCGAGTGGGGAGACCCAGTACTTC. Beyond the CDR3, the reference TRBV11-3 and TRBJ2-5 genes provide the residues; the full variable domain reads: EAGVVQSPRYKIIEKKQPVAFWCNPISGHNTLYWYLQNLGQGPELLIRYENEEAVDDSQLPKDRFSAERLKGVDSTLKIQPAELGDSAVYLCASSPSPSGETQYFGPGTRLLVL.